This TCR beta chain was recorded in a study of PD-1 blockade in classical Hodgkin lymphoma. Findings of the study overall: Healthy donors reportedly exceeded newly diagnosed patients in baseline TCR diversity. TCR diversity rose significantly by C4D1 in CD4+ but not CD8+ cells.

The CDR3 has 15 residues. V was trimmed by 4 bases and J by 5 bases, leaving 19 bases between them. Worth noting for this clone: Its antigen remains unidentified.

After autologous stem cell transplantation all patients relapsed, and prior brentuximab vedotin exposure differed between cohorts. Only in-frame clones appear in the TCRdb table, and some are missing; sequencing was by immunoSEQ multiplex PCR. The data hold 7,000 to 9,000 clones, with around 80% observed a single time. The sequencing here drew on peripheral blood mononuclear cells (PBMCs), taken at baseline. The V gene is TRBV5-7, the J gene TRBJ2-7; TRBD1 or TRBD2 may be the D gene (6 bases each). TRBV5-7 belongs to the ORF category, with a function that is uncertain. This clonotype originated in a human donor with classical Hodgkin lymphoma. CDR3 protein: CASSHGGGRAHEQYF. In DNA form, the CDR3 reads TGTGCCAGCAGCCACGGGGGCGGAAGGGCCCACGAGCAGTACTTC.